This note documents a single T cell receptor (beta chain) sequence. The study ran its PCR with 60 Vbeta and 13 Jbeta primers. Generated by immunoSEQ multiplex PCR, the TCRdb table keeps only in-frame clones and is missing some. This repertoire shows around 140,000 clones, approximately 85% found once; its top ten account for roughly 8%. In germline, CDR1 is SGDLS, CDR2 YYNGEE. This CDR3 comprises 14 residues. J gave up 4 bases and V 4 bases, and 3 bases lay outside the gene matches. This specimen comes from a study of cytomegalovirus exposure and HLA in healthy donors. Sample: PBMCs. The rearrangement links TRBV9 to TRBJ1-1; 11 nucleotides align to TRBD1. The source of this sequence is a woman aged 45-60 years in good health and CMV-seropositive. DNA for the CDR3: TGTGCCAGCAGCTTCGGACAGGGGGCCACTGAAGCTTTCTTT. Its protein product is CASSFGQGATEAFF. Combining the CDR3 with reference TRBV9 and TRBJ1-1 gives the whole variable domain DSGVTQTPKHLITATGQRVTLRCSPRSGDLSVYWYQQSLDQGLQFLIQYYNGEERAKGNILERFSAQQFPDLHSELNLSSLELGDSALYFCASSFGQGATEAFFGQGTRLTVV.